This T cell receptor (beta chain) was recovered during a study of T cells in Graves' hyperthyroidism and ophthalmopathy. Overall study findings and caveats: The majority of expanded thyroid clonotypes above 0.001 also appeared in blood.

An absence of ophthalmopathy progression within 18 months meant stable Graves' hyperthyroidism. More than 8 ml fresh peripheral blood yielded the PBMCs. With respect to this clonotype: The target antigen is unknown.

TCR beta CDR3 regions were amplified from RNA. With the HTBI primer set, the TCR CDR3 went through a first round of RT-PCR. TCRdb analysed the multiplex PCR reads with MiXCR anew, one entry per CDR3 protein. The top ten hold 8.9% of the sample, which has about 840,000 distinct CDR3 sequences, approximately 40% seen once. The length of the CDR3 is 13 residues. V was shortened by 8 bases and J by 5 bases, with 15 bases between the two germline ends. Per the germline V gene, CDR1 is SGHTA and CDR2 is FQGNSA. The specimen sequenced was blood. V and J are TRBV7-2 and TRBJ2-5; TRBD2 might be the D (6 bases). The sequence was obtained from a man aged 18-30 years with Graves' hyperthyroidism. CDR3 sequence: CASLRGPSETQYF. The CDR3 region has the DNA TGTGCCAGCTTGCGGGGACCGTCCGAGACCCAGTACTTC.